Listed below are T cell receptor beta chains from one sample, sequenced in a study of chemoradiotherapy in HPV16-positive cancers. Assay: immunoSEQ multiplex PCR; the TCRdb copy retains only in-frame clones and omits some. The sample shows tens of thousands of clones, approximately 92% of them seen only once. The material sequenced was blood, taken from a patient who underwent chemoradiotherapy. These receptors were obtained from a human donor with HPV-associated anogenital cancer. CDR3s include the opening cysteine and the closing phenylalanine or tryptophan. The D gene is left open where the match is weak. Some rows have no size entry. The others give once, few or many, or a class for an expanded clone.

clone size,J gene,D gene,V gene,CDR3 protein,CDR3 DNA
.,TRBJ2-1,.,TRBV27,CASSLSGNEQFF,TGTGCCAGCAGTTTATCAGGCAATGAGCAGTTCTTC
.,TRBJ2-3,.,TRBV6-1,CASSGSVLSNTQYF,TGTGCCAGCAGTGGTTCGGTGCTCTCAAATACGCAGTATTTT
.,TRBJ1-4,TRBD1,TRBV30,CAWSVDRVLTNEKLFF,TGTGCCTGGAGTGTCGACAGGGTGTTAACTAATGAAAAACTGTTTTTT
.,TRBJ2-7,.,TRBV30,CAWSVTMFGGEQYF,TGTGCCTGGAGTGTTACAATGTTTGGGGGCGAGCAGTACTTC
.,TRBJ2-3,.,TRBV30,CAWSVISDTQYF,TGTGCCTGGAGTGTAATATCAGATACGCAGTATTTT
once,TRBJ1-4,.,TRBV4-2,CASSQRGATNEKLFF,TGTGCCAGCAGCCAGAGAGGGGCGACTAATGAAAAACTGTTTTTT
.,TRBJ1-2,TRBD1,TRBV6-6,CASSSQGDSLEGYTF,TGTGCCAGCAGTTCACAGGGGGACAGCTTAGAAGGCTACACCTTC
few,TRBJ1-1,.,TRBV29-1,CSVRVGHSNTEAFF,TGCAGCGTTCGGGTGGGACATTCGAACACTGAAGCTTTCTTT
.,TRBJ2-3,TRBD2,TRBV30,CAWSLGGAGYSTDTQYF,TGTGCCTGGAGTCTGGGTGGAGCGGGGTATAGCACAGATACGCAGTATTTT
.,TRBJ2-2,.,TRBV6-5,CASSLSIQTGELFF,TGTGCCAGCAGTTTGTCAATCCAAACCGGGGAGCTGTTTTTT
.,TRBJ2-2,TRBD1,TRBV9,CASSLNTGGQGFFVGELFF,TGTGCCAGCAGCTTAAATACCGGGGGACAGGGTTTTTTCGTCGGGGAGCTGTTTTTT
.,TRBJ1-6,.,TRBV9,CASSAGRGDNSPLHF,TGTGCCAGCAGCGCTGGGAGGGGAGATAATTCACCCCTCCACTTT
.,TRBJ2-5,TRBD1,TRBV5-6,CASSLLAGGGETQYF,TGTGCCAGCAGCTTGTTGGCAGGGGGCGGTGAGACCCAGTACTTC
.,TRBJ1-3,.,TRBV11-2,CASSQGHEIGTIYF,TGTGCCAGCAGCCAGGGGCACGAGATAGGCACCATATATTTT
.,TRBJ2-2,.,TRBV29-1,CSVAQFAGELFF,TGCAGCGTTGCACAGTTCGCCGGGGAGCTGTTTTTT
.,TRBJ1-2,.,TRBV4-1,CASSQESDVGGLGGYTF,TGCGCCAGCAGCCAAGAGTCGGACGTCGGGGGCCTGGGTGGCTACACCTTC
.,TRBJ1-3,.,TRBV18,CASSPKPGEFSGNTIYF,TGTGCCAGCTCCCCTAAACCCGGAGAATTCTCTGGAAACACCATATATTTT